These 20 T cell receptor beta chains originate from one sample sequenced in a study of T cell responses to AZD1222 COVID-19 vaccine. Generated by immunoSEQ multiplex PCR, the TCRdb table keeps only in-frame clones and is missing some. Of roughly 140,000 clones listed, 85% to 95% were seen once; the top ten hold approximately 5%. The sequences come from peripheral blood, collected on day 0 of AZD1222 vaccination. The receptors stem from an adult in good health.

The J gene is TRBJ2-1, the V gene TRBV5-1; 9 bases align to TRBD2. V shed 4 bases and J 4 bases; nucleotides not matched to a gene: 3. Germline CDR1 and CDR2: SGHRS and YFSETQ. The CDR3 totals 14 residues. For the CDR3, the DNA is TGCGCCAGCAGCCCCCTAGCGGGGTACAATGAGCAGTTCTTC. Translated: CASSPLAGYNEQFF. The whole variable domain, remainder taken from reference TRBV5-1 and TRBJ2-1, is KAGVTQTPRYLIKTRGQQVTLSCSPISGHRSVSWYQQTPGQGLQFLFEYFSETQRNKGNFPGRFSGRQFSNSRSEMNVSTLELGDSALYLCASSPLAGYNEQFFGPGTRLTVL.

The chain combines TRBV9 with TRBJ2-3, with D possibly matching TRBD1 (6 bases). V was clipped by 0 bases and J by 2 bases, with 13 bases between them. The CDR3 consists of 16 residues. The germline V gene encodes CDR1 SGDLS and CDR2 YYNGEE. In DNA, the CDR3 is TGTGCCAGCAGCGTAGATCAGGGGCGCGTCACAGATACGCAGTATTTT. Encoded protein: CASSVDQGRVTDTQYF.

The chain uses TRBV5-1 and TRBJ2-2, with 10 nucleotides matching TRBD1. The germline V gene encodes CDR1 SGHRS and CDR2 YFSETQ. This CDR3 region has 16 residues. Trimming cost V 4 bases and J 5 bases; bases outside gene matches: 8. The CDR3 nucleotides are TGCGCCAGCAGCAAAACGAGACAGGGGGCGACCGGGGAGCTGTTTTTT. As protein: CASSKTRQGATGELFF.

The genes are TRBV7-6 and TRBJ2-3, with 9 bases aligning to TRBD2. The CDR3 totals 16 residues. J lost 4 bases, V lost 3 bases, and 8 bases had no gene match. CDR1 is SGHVS, CDR2 FNYEAQ, per germline. CDR3 loop: CASSFSLAGNADTQYF. The CDR3 DNA reads as TGTGCCAGCAGCTTTTCGCTAGCGGGGAACGCAGATACGCAGTATTTT.

To note about this clone: The sample carries other DNA sequences with the same CDR3. The chain recombines TRBV18 with TRBJ1-1; 9 bases map to TRBD1. This CDR3 has 14 amino acids. Germline CDR1 reads KGHSH; CDR2 reads LQKENI. V lost 3 bases, J lost 2 bases, and 1 base stayed unmatched. The CDR3 DNA follows: TGTGCCAGCTCACCGGGACAGGGTAACACTGAAGCTTTCTTT. Translated, it gives CASSPGQGNTEAFF. The full variable domain, in which reference TRBV18 and TRBJ1-1 provide the parts outside the CDR3, is NAGVMQNPRHLVRRRGQEARLRCSPMKGHSHVYWYRQLPEEGLKFMVYLQKENIIDESGMPKERFSAEFPKEGPSILRIQQVVRGDSAAYFCASSPGQGNTEAFFGQGTRLTVV.

J is TRBJ2-7 and V is TRBV4-1; D call uncertain. This CDR3 has 15 amino acids. Trimming stripped 0 bases from V and 0 bases from J, with 9 bases between. Germline loops: CDR1 MGHRA, CDR2 YSYEKL. The CDR3 bases are TGCGCCAGCAGCCAAGATGGGCTTTCCTCCTACGAGCAGTACTTC. Translation: CASSQDGLSSYEQYF.

The chain recombines TRBV3-1 (or the pseudogene TRBV3-2) with TRBJ2-5, with no clear D. V was clipped by 6 bases and J by 5 bases, with 4 bases between them. CDR1 is LGHDT and CDR2 is YNNKEL in the germline V gene (reference sequence). The CDR3 extends over 10 amino acids. DNA for the CDR3: TGTGCCAGCAGGGTCGAGACCCAGTACTTC. It specifies CASRVETQYF.

This clone has a handful of counts. The genes are TRBV11-2 and TRBJ2-3, with D unclear. V gave up 4 bases and J gave up 2 bases, with 13 bases separating them. Germline-derived CDR1 and CDR2 are SGHAT and FQNNGV. The CDR3 runs 15 residues. CDR3 loop: CASSWGAESTDTQYF. In DNA form, the CDR3 reads TGTGCCAGCAGCTGGGGTGCAGAATCCACAGATACGCAGTATTTT.

In its sample, this clone was seen once. The chain is built from TRBV18 and TRBJ2-7; D is unclear. CDR3 length: 13 amino acids. Germline V CDR1 and CDR2: KGHSH, LQKENI. V lost 1 base to trimming and J lost 6 bases, with 10 bases between them. The CDR3 nucleotides read TGTGCCAGCTCACCACTTTCCCGGGCCGAGCAGTACTTC. Translated: CASSPLSRAEQYF.

This chain joins TRBV28 and TRBJ1-4; no definite D call. The V gene lost 5 bases and the J gene lost 3 bases, with 13 bases spanning the gap. This CDR3 spans 15 amino acids. The germline CDR1 and CDR2 sequences are MDHEN and SYDVKM. The CDR3 sequence is CASSTPGAANEKLFF. The CDR3 coding sequence is TGTGCCAGCAGTACCCCGGGAGCAGCTAATGAAAAACTGTTTTTT.

V usage is TRBV2 and J usage is TRBJ2-5, with D uncertain. Trimming left V 6 bases short and J 4 bases short, with 12 bases between. CDR3 length equals 13 residues. Per the germline V gene, CDR1 is SNHLY and CDR2 is FYNNEI. In nucleotides, the CDR3 is TGTGCCAGCAGGCAGGTGGAAGGAGAGACCCAGTACTTC. Translated, it gives CASRQVEGETQYF.

This rearrangement joins TRBV5-5 to TRBJ1-6; unclear D gene. From germline, CDR1 is SGHKS and CDR2 YYEKEE (reference sequence). This CDR3 comprises 16 residues. Trimming pared 4 bases from V and 0 bases from J, leaving 11 bases between. CDR3 sequence: CASSPDGSSYNSPLHF. DNA for the CDR3: TGTGCCAGCAGCCCAGACGGAAGCTCCTATAATTCACCCCTCCACTTT. Full variable domain (outside the CDR3, taken from reference TRBV5-5 and TRBJ1-6): DAGVTQSPTHLIKTRGQQVTLRCSPISGHKSVSWYQQVLGQGPQFIFQYYEKEERGRGNFPDRFSARQFPNYSSELNVNALLLGDSALYLCASSPDGSSYNSPLHFGNGTRLTVT.

The chain employs TRBV7-2 and TRBJ1-3, with D unclear. With 1 base removed from V and 0 bases from J, the gap between germline ends came to 7 bases. CDR1 is SGHTA and CDR2 is FQGNSA in the germline V gene. This CDR3 region has 15 residues. The CDR3 loop is CASSLGAFSGNTIYF. CDR3 nucleotide sequence: TGTGCCAGCAGCTTAGGGGCTTTCTCTGGAAACACCATATATTTT. Filled out from reference TRBV7-2 and TRBJ1-3, the complete variable domain reads GAGVSQSPSNKVTEKGKDVELRCDPISGHTALYWYRQSLGQGLEFLIYFQGNSAPDKSGLPSDRFSAERTGGSVSTLTIQRTQQEDSAVYLCASSLGAFSGNTIYFGEGSWLTVV.

The chain employs TRBV4-3 and TRBJ2-2; no clear D. V lost 0 bases to trimming and J lost 6 bases, with 11 bases between them. Germline CDR1 LGHNA, CDR2 YSLEER. This CDR3 is 15 amino acids long. In DNA, the CDR3 is TGCGCCAGCAGCCAAGATCAAGGGATCCCCGGGGAGCTGTTTTTT. This gives the protein CASSQDQGIPGELFF.

This sequence joins TRBV6-5 and TRBJ1-1; D is ambiguous. V was cut by 2 bases and J by 11 bases, with 15 bases left in between. This CDR3 is built from 13 residues. From germline, CDR1 is MNHEY and CDR2 SVGAGI. The CDR3: CASSYRFGSGAFF. In nucleotides, the CDR3 is TGTGCCAGCAGTTACCGCTTTGGTAGTGGGGCTTTCTTT.

This rearrangement joins TRBV18 to TRBJ1-2; D call uncertain. Trimming took off 4 bases at V and 3 bases at J, with 15 bases between the two ends. CDR3 size: 15 residues. Germline assignment: CDR1 KGHSH and CDR2 LQKENI. This CDR3 reads CASSQEFTEYYGYTF. CDR3 bases: TGTGCCAGCTCACAAGAGTTTACGGAATACTATGGCTACACCTTC. The full variable domain, with the rest looked up from reference TRBV18 and TRBJ1-2, is NAGVMQNPRHLVRRRGQEARLRCSPMKGHSHVYWYRQLPEEGLKFMVYLQKENIIDESGMPKERFSAEFPKEGPSILRIQQVVRGDSAAYFCASSQEFTEYYGYTFGSGTRLTVV.

This clone has a handful of counts. The J gene is TRBJ2-5, the V gene TRBV7-9; D possibly matches TRBD1 or TRBD2 (5 bases each). V was trimmed by 4 bases and J by 4 bases, leaving 13 bases between them. CDR1 is SEHNR and CDR2 is FQNEAQ in the germline V gene (reference sequence). This CDR3 spans 14 amino acids. The CDR3 region is CASSYPLGVETQYF. In DNA, the CDR3 is TGTGCCAGCAGCTACCCGCTGGGGGTAGAGACCCAGTACTTC.

The CDR3 loop is CASSLVPGQGYEQYF. CDR3 in DNA: TGTGCCAGCAGCTTGGTTCCGGGACAGGGCTACGAGCAGTACTTC. The rearrangement joins TRBV5-5 to TRBJ2-7; 9 bases map to TRBD1. The germline gives CDR1 SGHKS, CDR2 YYEKEE (reference sequence). Losses at the gene ends were 0 bases for V and 3 bases for J; bases not matched to a gene: 4. CDR3 length equals 15 residues.

The chain links TRBV6-5 to TRBJ2-7; 7 bases agree with TRBD1. J gave up 3 bases and V 6 bases, and 2 bases lay outside the gene matches. Germline V CDR1 and CDR2: MNHEY, SVGAGI. This CDR3 comprises 12 residues. Here the CDR3 DNA reads TGTGCCAGCAGAACAGGGGACTACGAGCAGTACTTC. It yields the protein CASRTGDYEQYF.

The V and J genes are TRBV21-1 and TRBJ1-3. TRBV21-1 is tagged as a pseudogene. This CDR3 is built from 19 residues. The CDR3 loop reads CASSPLEGWGHFTGNTIYF. CDR3 bases: TGTGCCAGCAGCCCTCTTGAGGGTTGGGGCCATTTCACTGGAAACACCATATATTTT.